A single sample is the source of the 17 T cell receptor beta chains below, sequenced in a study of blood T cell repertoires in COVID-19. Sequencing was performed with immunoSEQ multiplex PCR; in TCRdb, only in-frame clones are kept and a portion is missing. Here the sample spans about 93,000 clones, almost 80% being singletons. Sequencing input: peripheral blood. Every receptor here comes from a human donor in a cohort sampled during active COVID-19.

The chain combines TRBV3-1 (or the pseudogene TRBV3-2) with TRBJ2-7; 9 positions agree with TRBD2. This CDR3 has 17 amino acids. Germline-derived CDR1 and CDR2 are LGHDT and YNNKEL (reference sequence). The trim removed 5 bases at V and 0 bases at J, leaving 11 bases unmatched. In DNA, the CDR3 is TGTGCCAGCAGCGATGGCTTTAGCGGGGGCGGCTCCTACGAGCAGTACTTC. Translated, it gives CASSDGFSGGGSYEQYF.

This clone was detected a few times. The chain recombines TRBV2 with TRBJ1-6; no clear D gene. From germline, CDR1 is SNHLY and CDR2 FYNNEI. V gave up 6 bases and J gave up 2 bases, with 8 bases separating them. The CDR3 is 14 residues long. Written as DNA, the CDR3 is TGTGCCAGCAGAAATGAGCCCTATAATTCACCCCTCCACTTT. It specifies CASRNEPYNSPLHF.

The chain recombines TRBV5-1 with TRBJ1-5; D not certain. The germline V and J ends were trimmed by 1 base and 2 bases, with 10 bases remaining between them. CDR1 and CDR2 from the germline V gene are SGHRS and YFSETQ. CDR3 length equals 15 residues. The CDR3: CASSLYGSGNQPQHF. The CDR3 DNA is TGCGCCAGCAGCTTGTACGGGTCGGGCAATCAGCCCCAGCATTTT.

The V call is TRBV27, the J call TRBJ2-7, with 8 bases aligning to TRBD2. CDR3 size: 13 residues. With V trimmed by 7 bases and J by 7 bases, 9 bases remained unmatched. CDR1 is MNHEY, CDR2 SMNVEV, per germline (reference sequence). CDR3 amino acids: CASTSGSVGEQYF. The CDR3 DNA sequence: TGTGCCAGCACCAGCGGGAGTGTGGGAGAGCAGTACTTC.

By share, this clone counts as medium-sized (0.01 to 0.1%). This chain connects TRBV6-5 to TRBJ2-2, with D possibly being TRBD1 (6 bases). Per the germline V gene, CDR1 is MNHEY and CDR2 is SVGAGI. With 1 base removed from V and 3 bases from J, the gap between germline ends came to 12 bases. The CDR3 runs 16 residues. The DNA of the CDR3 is TGTGCCAGCAGTTACTTAACAGGGATTTACACCGGGGAGCTGTTTTTT. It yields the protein CASSYLTGIYTGELFF.

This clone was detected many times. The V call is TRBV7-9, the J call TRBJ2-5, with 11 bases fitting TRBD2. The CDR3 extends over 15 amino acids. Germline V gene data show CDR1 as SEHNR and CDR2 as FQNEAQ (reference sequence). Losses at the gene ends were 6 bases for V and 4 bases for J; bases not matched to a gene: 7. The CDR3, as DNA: TGTGCCAGCAGTATGCACGGGACTAGCGGAGAGACCCAGTACTTC. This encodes CASSMHGTSGETQYF.

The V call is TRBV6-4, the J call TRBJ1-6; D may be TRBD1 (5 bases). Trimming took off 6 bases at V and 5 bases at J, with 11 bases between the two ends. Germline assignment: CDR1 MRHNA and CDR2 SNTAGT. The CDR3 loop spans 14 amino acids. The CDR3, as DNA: TGTGCCAGCAGAATGGGGGGAGATAATTCACCCCTCCACTTT. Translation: CASRMGGDNSPLHF.

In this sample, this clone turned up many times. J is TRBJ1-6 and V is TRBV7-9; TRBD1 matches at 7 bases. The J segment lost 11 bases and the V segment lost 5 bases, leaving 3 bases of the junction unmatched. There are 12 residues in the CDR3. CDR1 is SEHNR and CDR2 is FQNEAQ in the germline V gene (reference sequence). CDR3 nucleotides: TGTGCCAGCAGCGGGGACAGCACACCCCTCCACTTT. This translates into CASSGDSTPLHF.

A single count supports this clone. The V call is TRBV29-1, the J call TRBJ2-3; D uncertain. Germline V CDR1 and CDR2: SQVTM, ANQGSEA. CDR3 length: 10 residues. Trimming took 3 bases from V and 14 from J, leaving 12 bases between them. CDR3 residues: CSVEVAPLYF. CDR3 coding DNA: TGCAGCGTTGAGGTGGCTCCCCTGTATTTT.

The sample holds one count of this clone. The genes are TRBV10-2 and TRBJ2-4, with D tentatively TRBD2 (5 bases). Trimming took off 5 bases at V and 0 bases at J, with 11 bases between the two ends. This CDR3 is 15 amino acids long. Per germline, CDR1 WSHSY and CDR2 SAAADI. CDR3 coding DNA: TGCGCCAGCAGTCGATCGGACTTAGCCAAAAACATTCAGTACTTC. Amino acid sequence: CASSRSDLAKNIQYF.

In DNA, the CDR3 is TGTGCCAGCAGCCCTCGTATTGGGACAGGGAAGAACACTGAAGCTTTCTTT. This codes for CASSPRIGTGKNTEAFF. The chain uses TRBV11-2 and TRBJ1-1, with 9 bases identical to TRBD1. CDR3 size: 17 residues. J lost 1 base, V lost 5 bases, and 11 bases had no gene match. CDR1 and CDR2 from the germline V gene are SGHAT and FQNNGV.

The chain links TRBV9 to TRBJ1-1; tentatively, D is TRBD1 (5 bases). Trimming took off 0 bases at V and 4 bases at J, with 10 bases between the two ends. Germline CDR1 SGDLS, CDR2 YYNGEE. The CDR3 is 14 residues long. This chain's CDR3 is CASSVEGRGTEAFF. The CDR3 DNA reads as TGTGCCAGCAGCGTAGAGGGGCGGGGCACTGAAGCTTTCTTT. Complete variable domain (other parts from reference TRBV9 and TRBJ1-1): DSGVTQTPKHLITATGQRVTLRCSPRSGDLSVYWYQQSLDQGLQFLIQYYNGEERAKGNILERFSAQQFPDLHSELNLSSLELGDSALYFCASSVEGRGTEAFFGQGTRLTVV.

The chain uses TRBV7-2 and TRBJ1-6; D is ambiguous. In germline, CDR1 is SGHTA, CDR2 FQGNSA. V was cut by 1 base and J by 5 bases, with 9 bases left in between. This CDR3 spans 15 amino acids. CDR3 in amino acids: CASSLDRFNNSPLHF. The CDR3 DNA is TGTGCCAGCAGCTTAGATCGTTTTAATAATTCACCCCTCCACTTT.

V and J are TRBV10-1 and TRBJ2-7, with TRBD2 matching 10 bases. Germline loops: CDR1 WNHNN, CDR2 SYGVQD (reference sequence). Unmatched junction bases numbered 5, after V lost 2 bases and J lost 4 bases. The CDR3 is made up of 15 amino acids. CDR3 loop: CASSERASGSYEQYF. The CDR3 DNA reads TGCGCCAGCAGTGAGCGAGCTAGCGGGAGTTACGAGCAGTACTTC.

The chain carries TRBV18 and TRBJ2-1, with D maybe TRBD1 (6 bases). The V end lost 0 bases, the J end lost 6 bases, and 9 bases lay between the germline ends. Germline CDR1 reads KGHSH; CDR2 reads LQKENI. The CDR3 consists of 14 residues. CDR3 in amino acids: CASSPPGHGNEQFF. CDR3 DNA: TGTGCCAGCTCACCACCGGGACATGGCAATGAGCAGTTCTTC.

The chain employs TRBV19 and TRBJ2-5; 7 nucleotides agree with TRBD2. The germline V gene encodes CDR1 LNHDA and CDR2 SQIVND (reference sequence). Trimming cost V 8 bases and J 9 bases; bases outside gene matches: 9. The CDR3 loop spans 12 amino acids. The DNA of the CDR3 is TGTGCCAGTCGTCGGCAGGGAGGGTCCCAGTACTTC. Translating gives CASRRQGGSQYF.

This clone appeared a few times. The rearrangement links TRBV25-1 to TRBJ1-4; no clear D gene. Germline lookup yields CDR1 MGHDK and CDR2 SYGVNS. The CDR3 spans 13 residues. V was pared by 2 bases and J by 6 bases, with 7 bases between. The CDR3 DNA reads TGTGCCAGCAGTGAAGTCCTCCATGAAAAACTGTTTTTT. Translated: CASSEVLHEKLFF.